A selection of T cell receptor beta chains follows, all from one sample in a study of beta chain features in type 1 diabetes. Sequenced by immunoSEQ multiplex PCR; TCRdb stores in-frame clones only, minus some. Among 150,000 or so clones listed, around a tenth were seen once. The sequenced sample consisted of central memory CD4+ T cells from blood. All receptors come from a man between 18 and 35 years old in good health. The CDR3 runs from the conserved cysteine through the conserved F or W. D genes are given only for firm matches. Size values are once, few and many counts, or a class for expanded clones, and some rows have none.

v_call: TRBV5-4
j_call: TRBJ2-7
clone_size: few
d_call: .
cdr3_nt: TGTGCCAGCTCTTGGGGGCAAGTCTACGAGCAGTACTTC
cdr3_aa: CASSWGQVYEQYF

v_call: TRBV6-6
j_call: TRBJ1-2
clone_size: .
d_call: TRBD1
cdr3_nt: TGTGCCAGCAGGACACCTCAGGGGGCGCTTGGCTACACCTTC
cdr3_aa: CASRTPQGALGYTF

v_call: TRBV6-5
j_call: TRBJ2-1
clone_size: .
d_call: TRBD1
cdr3_nt: TGTGCCAGCAGTTACCGGGGGACAGGGGGCTACAATGAGCAGTTCTTC
cdr3_aa: CASSYRGTGGYNEQFF

v_call: TRBV7-2
j_call: TRBJ2-1
clone_size: few
d_call: .
cdr3_nt: TGTGCCAGCAGCTTAGGGCAGGGAATTTACAATGAGCAGTTCTTC
cdr3_aa: CASSLGQGIYNEQFF

v_call: TRBV30
j_call: TRBJ1-2
clone_size: .
d_call: .
cdr3_nt: TGTGCCTGGAGTGTACGGGAGGGCTACTATGGCTACACCTTC
cdr3_aa: CAWSVREGYYGYTF

v_call: TRBV7-9
j_call: TRBJ1-2
clone_size: few
d_call: TRBD1
cdr3_nt: TGTGCCAGCAGCTTAGAGCTTTCGGGACAGGGCCCCGTTAACTATGGCTACACCTTC
cdr3_aa: CASSLELSGQGPVNYGYTF

v_call: TRBV28
j_call: TRBJ2-2
clone_size: .
d_call: TRBD1
cdr3_nt: TGTGCCAGCAGTTTCCTCTCCGGGACAGGGGGAACCGGGGAGCTGTTTTTT
cdr3_aa: CASSFLSGTGGTGELFF

v_call: TRBV27
j_call: TRBJ2-7
clone_size: .
d_call: TRBD1
cdr3_nt: TGTGCCAGCAGTTTAGGACAGGGGGTCTACGAGCAGTACTTC
cdr3_aa: CASSLGQGVYEQYF

v_call: TRBV4-3
j_call: TRBJ1-4
clone_size: few
d_call: .
cdr3_nt: TGCGCCAGCAGCCAACAAGCTGGTAATAATGAAAAACTGTTTTTT
cdr3_aa: CASSQQAGNNEKLFF

v_call: TRBV18
j_call: TRBJ1-2
clone_size: .
d_call: TRBD1
cdr3_nt: TGTGCCAGCTCACCACAGGCCGGGACAGGAGATAACTATGGCTACACCTTC
cdr3_aa: CASSPQAGTGDNYGYTF

v_call: TRBV7-2
j_call: TRBJ2-1
clone_size: .
d_call: TRBD2
cdr3_nt: TGTGCCAGCAGCTTGGCAGGACTAGATTACAATGAGCAGTTCTTC
cdr3_aa: CASSLAGLDYNEQFF

v_call: TRBV30
j_call: TRBJ2-7
clone_size: .
d_call: .
cdr3_nt: TGTGCCTGGAGTGAGGGGATTTGGTACGAGCAGTACTTC
cdr3_aa: CAWSEGIWYEQYF

v_call: TRBV30
j_call: TRBJ1-5
clone_size: .
d_call: .
cdr3_nt: TGTGCCTGGAACAGGGATAGCAATCAGCCCCAGCATTTT
cdr3_aa: CAWNRDSNQPQHF

v_call: TRBV7-2
j_call: TRBJ1-2
clone_size: .
d_call: .
cdr3_nt: TGTGCCAGCAGCTCGAATCAGGGGCTCGACTATGGCTACACCTTC
cdr3_aa: CASSSNQGLDYGYTF

v_call: TRBV11-2
j_call: TRBJ2-5
clone_size: few
d_call: .
cdr3_nt: TGTGCCAGCAGCTTAGCAGGCTTACAAGAGACCCAGTACTTC
cdr3_aa: CASSLAGLQETQYF

v_call: TRBV11-2
j_call: TRBJ1-1
clone_size: .
d_call: .
cdr3_nt: TGTGCCAGCAGTTCACAGAGTAACACTGAAGCTTTCTTT
cdr3_aa: CASSSQSNTEAFF

v_call: TRBV7-2
j_call: TRBJ2-1
clone_size: .
d_call: TRBD1
cdr3_nt: TGTGCCAGCAGACAGGGGAGAAACAATGAGCAGTTCTTC
cdr3_aa: CASRQGRNNEQFF